These 24 T cell receptor beta chains came from one sample sequenced in a study of control samples from healthy donors and cancer patients. The protocol was immunoSEQ multiplex PCR, while the TCRdb copy is restricted to in-frame clones and leaves out a portion. The table includes about 55,000 clones, about 96% detected once. The source material was blood. The source is a woman aged 18-29 years in good health.

This chain connects TRBV5-1 to TRBJ1-1; D unresolved. The ends were cut back, 4 bases at V and 2 bases at J, with 12 bases in the middle. The CDR3 spans 14 residues. The germline CDR1 and CDR2 sequences are SGHRS and YFSETQ. Here the CDR3 reads CASSPGVLNTEAFF. In DNA form, the CDR3 reads TGCGCCAGCAGCCCGGGAGTCTTAAACACTGAAGCTTTCTTT. The variable domain in full, with the rest retrieved from reference TRBV5-1 and TRBJ1-1, is KAGVTQTPRYLIKTRGQQVTLSCSPISGHRSVSWYQQTPGQGLQFLFEYFSETQRNKGNFPGRFSGRQFSNSRSEMNVSTLELGDSALYLCASSPGVLNTEAFFGQGTRLTVV.

The genes are TRBV30 and TRBJ2-1; D may be TRBD2 (7 bases). This CDR3 spans 15 amino acids. The germline V gene has CDR1 GTSNPN and CDR2 SVGIG (reference sequence). Trimming removed 0 bases at V and 2 bases at J, with 11 bases between. The CDR3 sequence: CAWSVGGGPYNEQFF. The CDR3 nucleotides read TGTGCCTGGAGTGTAGGGGGGGGGCCCTACAATGAGCAGTTCTTC.

The rearrangement uses TRBV6-5 and TRBJ1-2; D is perhaps TRBD1 (5 bases). The germline V gene encodes CDR1 MNHEY and CDR2 SVGAGI. Trimming stripped 7 bases from V and 4 bases from J, with 13 bases between. CDR3 length: 13 residues. CDR3 protein: CASTPGWGYGYTF. In DNA form, the CDR3 reads TGTGCCAGCACTCCAGGGTGGGGCTATGGCTACACCTTC.

V gene TRBV5-4 combines with J gene TRBJ2-6; D is ambiguous. Germline loops: CDR1 SGHNT, CDR2 YYREEE (reference sequence). The CDR3 is made up of 16 amino acids. The V gene lost 0 bases and the J gene lost 0 bases, with 7 bases spanning the gap. CDR3 sequence: CASSLGGFSGANVLTF. CDR3 sequence (DNA): TGTGCCAGCAGCTTGGGGGGATTCTCTGGGGCCAACGTCCTGACTTTC.

This clone was counted a single time. This chain joins TRBV6-5 and TRBJ1-1, with D unresolved. The germline gives CDR1 MNHEY, CDR2 SVGAGI. The CDR3 has 15 amino acids. Between the trimmed V and J ends, which lost 6 bases and 0 bases, there was a span of 14 bases. CDR3 in amino acids: CASRGSGIMNTEAFF. For the CDR3, the DNA is TGTGCCAGCAGGGGATCGGGGATTATGAACACTGAAGCTTTCTTT.

The rearrangement uses TRBV27 and TRBJ1-5, with D possibly being TRBD1 (6 bases). This CDR3 contains 12 residues. V was trimmed by 5 bases and J by 9 bases, leaving 11 bases between them. Germline assignment: CDR1 MNHEY and CDR2 SMNVEV (reference sequence). CDR3 amino acids: CASSPVTGPQHF. DNA for the CDR3: TGTGCCAGCAGTCCAGTGACAGGGCCCCAGCATTTT.

This clone was seen once. The chain uses TRBV27 and TRBJ1-3; D uncertain. Trimming shortened V by 6 bases and J by 1 base, and 22 bases separated the two germline ends. This CDR3 has 18 residues. From germline, CDR1 is MNHEY and CDR2 SMNVEV (reference sequence). This CDR3 is CASSLRAGVSGSGNTIYF. The CDR3 DNA reads as TGTGCCAGCAGCCTCCGGGCAGGCGTCTCAGGATCTGGAAACACCATATATTTT.

This chain links TRBV3-1 (or the pseudogene TRBV3-2) with TRBJ1-1, with D maybe TRBD1 (5 bases). This CDR3 spans 14 amino acids. Germline CDR1 reads LGHDT; CDR2 reads YNNKEL (reference sequence). Deletions cut 1 base from V and 7 bases from J, with 13 bases between. CDR3 DNA: TGTGCCAGCAGCCAAGCCGGGGGACCCAGTGAAGCTTTCTTT. Protein: CASSQAGGPSEAFF.

This chain links TRBV18 with TRBJ2-5; unclear D gene. The germline V and J ends were trimmed by 4 bases and 4 bases, with 10 bases remaining between them. CDR1 and CDR2 (germline): KGHSH, LQKENI. The CDR3 spans 13 residues. This CDR3 reads CASSRVPGETQYF. The DNA for the CDR3 is TGTGCCAGCTCACGAGTGCCGGGAGAGACCCAGTACTTC.

The chain links TRBV10-3 to TRBJ2-2; 11 bases map to TRBD1. Looked up from germline, CDR1 is ENHRY and CDR2 is SYGVKD. The CDR3 consists of 14 residues. The junction had 5 bases not matched to a gene; V was cut back by 8 bases and J by 6 bases. CDR3 in DNA: TGTGCCATCGGACAGGGGGCGGGGGCCGGGGAGCTGTTTTTT. Protein product: CAIGQGAGAGELFF.

The chain recombines TRBV6-6 with TRBJ1-5, with D unresolved. The germline V gene has CDR1 MNHNY and CDR2 SVGAGI (reference sequence). Trimming cost V 0 bases and J 8 bases, with 5 bases left between them. CDR3 length equals 12 residues. The CDR3 DNA follows: TGTGCCAGCAGTTACTCGACGGAGCCCCAGCATTTT. Amino acids: CASSYSTEPQHF.

This clone was recorded once. CDR3 sequence: CASSAVQGYGYTF. CDR3 DNA: TGTGCCAGCAGCGCCGTGCAGGGCTATGGCTACACCTTC. The J gene is TRBJ1-2, the V gene TRBV7-9; TRBD1 is a possible D gene (5 bases). Looked up from germline, CDR1 is SEHNR and CDR2 is FQNEAQ (reference sequence). This CDR3 is built from 13 residues. V lost 5 bases and J 4 bases, leaving 11 bases between the germline ends.

In DNA form, the CDR3 reads TGTGCCAGCAGCTTAGCGCCAGCTGGGGAGCAGTACTTC. Protein: CASSLAPAGEQYF. The V call is TRBV7-8, the J call TRBJ2-7, with D uncertain. The CDR3 is 13 residues long. V lost 0 bases and J 7 bases, leaving 10 bases between the germline ends. Germline V CDR1 and CDR2: SGHVS, FQNEAQ.

The gene calls are TRBV5-1 and TRBJ2-1; TRBD2 aligns across 7 bases. This CDR3 is built from 20 residues. With 2 bases clipped from V and 10 bases from J, the junction kept 27 bases outside the gene matches. Per germline, CDR1 SGHRS and CDR2 YFSETQ. In DNA form, the CDR3 reads TGCGCCAGCAGCTTCTTCCTCGGGGACTCCGCGCGACTAGCAGGAGGGGAGCAGTTCTTC. Translated, it gives CASSFFLGDSARLAGGEQFF.

The chain employs TRBV15 and TRBJ1-1; no clear D gene. Trimming took off 2 bases at V and 0 bases at J, with 10 bases between the two ends. In germline, CDR1 is LNHNV, CDR2 YYDKDF (reference sequence). The CDR3 loop spans 15 amino acids. CDR3 sequence reads: CATSRSGIVNTEAFF. The CDR3 DNA sequence: TGTGCCACCAGCAGATCCGGGATCGTGAACACTGAAGCTTTCTTT.

The chain joins TRBV19 to TRBJ1-6, with D perhaps matching TRBD1 (5 bases). The CDR3 runs to 13 residues. Germline V gene lookup returns CDR1 LNHDA and CDR2 SQIVND (reference sequence). V was shortened by 2 bases and J by 6 bases, with 5 bases between the two germline ends. The CDR3 DNA follows: TGTGCCAGTAGTATACAGGGTAATTCACCCCTCCACTTT. This gives the protein CASSIQGNSPLHF.

The chain couples TRBV4-1 to TRBJ2-3; D remains unclear. V gave up 3 bases and J gave up 2 bases, with 6 bases separating them. The CDR3 is 13 residues long. Per germline, CDR1 MGHRA and CDR2 YSYEKL. The CDR3 DNA reads as TGCGCCAGCAGCCAGGCATACACAGATACGCAGTATTTT. It is translated as CASSQAYTDTQYF.

The gene calls are TRBV18 and TRBJ1-6; the D gene is possibly TRBD1 (5 bases). V shed 6 bases and J shed 0 bases, with 12 bases lying between them. From germline, CDR1 is KGHSH and CDR2 LQKENI. This CDR3 spans 16 amino acids. CDR3 residues: CASSPVDSSYNSPLHF. CDR3 nucleotides: TGTGCCAGCTCGCCGGTTGACAGCTCCTATAATTCACCCCTCCACTTT.

CDR3 loop: CASSVGTVTYEQYF. The CDR3 coding sequence is TGTGCCAGCAGCGTTGGGACAGTCACCTACGAGCAGTACTTC. This rearrangement joins TRBV7-9 to TRBJ2-7; 7 bases line up with TRBD1. CDR1 is SEHNR, CDR2 FQNEAQ, per germline (reference sequence). After removal of 5 bases from V and 2 bases from J, the junction contained 6 bases not matched to a gene. This CDR3 has 14 amino acids. Full variable domain (missing parts from reference TRBV7-9 and TRBJ2-7): DTGVSQNPRHKITKRGQNVTFRCDPISEHNRLYWYRQTLGQGPEFLTYFQNEAQLEKSRLLSDRFSAERPKGSFSTLEIQRTEQGDSAMYLCASSVGTVTYEQYFGPGTRLTVT.

V usage is TRBV4-1 and J usage is TRBJ2-7, with 9 positions matching TRBD1. The germline V gene encodes CDR1 MGHRA and CDR2 YSYEKL. The J segment lost 7 bases and the V segment lost 6 bases, leaving 10 bases of the junction unmatched. The CDR3 sequence is 14 residues long. This chain's CDR3 is CASRTGTGPREQYF. The DNA of the CDR3 is TGCGCCAGCAGAACCGGGACAGGGCCGCGGGAGCAGTACTTC.

The CDR3 nucleotides are TGTGCCAGCAGCTCAACAGAGGTCGGGTATGGCTACACCTTC. It encodes CASSSTEVGYGYTF. The V and J genes are TRBV5-4 and TRBJ1-2; D call uncertain. CDR1 SGHNT and CDR2 YYREEE come from the germline V gene (reference sequence). Deletions cut 3 bases from V and 5 bases from J, with 14 bases between. The CDR3 is 14 amino acids.

This clone was seen only once. V and J are TRBV19 and TRBJ1-1; maybe TRBD1 (5 bases). Looked up from germline, CDR1 is LNHDA and CDR2 is SQIVND (reference sequence). V was cut by 6 bases and J by 2 bases, with 13 bases left in between. The CDR3 runs 14 residues. CDR3: CASRGRTGNTEAFF. In DNA form, the CDR3 reads TGTGCCAGTAGGGGACGAACCGGAAACACTGAAGCTTTCTTT.

This sequence joins TRBV24-1 and TRBJ1-2, with 8 positions matching TRBD1. The CDR3 consists of 14 residues. The germline V gene has CDR1 KGHDR and CDR2 SFDVKD. Trimming took 5 bases from V and 4 from J; bases not matched to a gene: 5. CDR3 coding DNA: TGTGCCACCAGTGCCAGACAGGGGTCCTATGGCTACACCTTC. Amino acid sequence: CATSARQGSYGYTF.

The V and J genes are TRBV18 and TRBJ2-7, with TRBD2 as a possible D gene (6 bases). Germline CDR1 is KGHSH and CDR2 is LQKENI. Trimming took 6 bases from V and 0 from J, leaving 15 bases between them. The CDR3 sequence is 15 residues long. CDR3 protein: CASSYWDLSSYEQYF. The DNA of the CDR3 is TGTGCCAGCTCCTACTGGGACTTAAGCTCCTACGAGCAGTACTTC. The whole variable domain, filled in from reference TRBV18 and TRBJ2-7, reads NAGVMQNPRHLVRRRGQEARLRCSPMKGHSHVYWYRQLPEEGLKFMVYLQKENIIDESGMPKERFSAEFPKEGPSILRIQQVVRGDSAAYFCASSYWDLSSYEQYFGPGTRLTVT.